Only a few counts were recorded for the clone carrying this T cell receptor (beta chain). Looked up from germline, CDR1 is SQVTM and CDR2 is ANQGSEA. CDR3 length equals 17 residues. The V end was cut by 4 bases, the J end by 5 bases, with 26 bases between. A second about 6 to 12 cycle PCR used barcoded and J-beta primers. TCRdb reanalysed the 5' RACE reads using MiXCR and keeps one entry per CDR3 protein. The top ten clones hold 13% of a sample with roughly 900,000 distinct CDR3 sequences, 40% to 60% of them seen once. This specimen comes from a study of blood T cells in healthy people across ages. Sequenced material: blood. This chain joins TRBV29-1 and TRBJ1-2, with D perhaps matching TRBD1 (5 bases). The source of this sequence is a man aged 25-45 years in good health. The CDR3 region is CSVAAGGMSEVGYGYTF. The CDR3 nucleotides read TGCAGCGTTGCGGCGGGGGGAATGAGTGAGGTTGGATATGGCTACACCTTC.